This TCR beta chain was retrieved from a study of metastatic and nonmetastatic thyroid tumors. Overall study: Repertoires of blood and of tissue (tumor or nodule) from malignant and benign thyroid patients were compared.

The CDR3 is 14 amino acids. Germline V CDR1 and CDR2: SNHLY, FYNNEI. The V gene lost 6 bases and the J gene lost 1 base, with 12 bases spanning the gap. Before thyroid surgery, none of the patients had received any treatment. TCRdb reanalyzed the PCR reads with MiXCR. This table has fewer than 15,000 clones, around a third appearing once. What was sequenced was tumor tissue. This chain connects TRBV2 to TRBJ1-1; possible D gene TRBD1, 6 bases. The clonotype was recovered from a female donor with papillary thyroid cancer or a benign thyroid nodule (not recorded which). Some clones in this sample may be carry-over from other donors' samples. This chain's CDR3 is CASRERGSNTEAFF. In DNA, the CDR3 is TGTGCCAGCAGGGAGAGGGGGTCGAACACTGAAGCTTTCTTT.